One and the same sample provided the 9 T cell receptor beta chains below, sequenced in a study of tumor-infiltrating lymphocytes in localized non-small cell lung cancer. The method was immunoSEQ multiplex PCR; TCRdb's version includes in-frame clones alone and lacks a portion of them. The sample shows 20,000 to 25,000 clones, roughly 69% of them seen only once. Sequences were obtained from lung tumor tissue. All receptors derive from a human donor with non-small cell lung cancer.

The rearrangement joins TRBV5-1 to TRBJ2-1, with D possibly matching TRBD2 (7 bases). The CDR3 loop spans 16 amino acids. Trimming took off 2 bases at V and 0 bases at J, with 12 bases between the two ends. Germline values: CDR1 SGHRS, CDR2 YFSETQ. The CDR3 here is CASSFPRGASYNEQFF. CDR3 sequence (DNA): TGCGCCAGCAGCTTTCCTCGGGGGGCCTCCTACAATGAGCAGTTCTTC.

This clone is a singleton in its sample. The rearrangement links TRBV5-6 to TRBJ2-5; a weak D match, TRBD1 (5 bases). CDR3 length: 15 residues. Trimming removed 1 base from V and 4 bases from J, with 14 bases in between. Germline CDR1 reads SGHDT; CDR2 reads YYEEEE. The CDR3 DNA reads TGTGCCAGCAGCTTGCGTGGCACAGGTCCAGAGACCCAGTACTTC. Amino acids: CASSLRGTGPETQYF.

The rearrangement joins TRBV7-9 to TRBJ2-1; D remains ambiguous. Germline values: CDR1 SEHNR, CDR2 FQNEAQ (reference sequence). The CDR3 covers 15 residues. Trimming removed 5 bases from V and 0 bases from J, with 11 bases in between. The chain's CDR3 is CASSPRGSSYNEQFF. The CDR3 DNA reads as TGTGCCAGCAGCCCCCGTGGGTCCTCCTACAATGAGCAGTTCTTC.

This clone was picked up a small number of times. The chain carries TRBV30 and TRBJ1-1, with TRBD1 as a possible D gene (5 bases). Germline V gene lookup returns CDR1 GTSNPN and CDR2 SVGIG (reference sequence). Trimming removed 0 bases from V and 0 bases from J, with 11 bases in between. CDR3 length equals 15 residues. CDR3 in amino acids: CAWSVLRGMNTEAFF. CDR3 sequence (DNA): TGTGCCTGGAGTGTCCTTCGGGGGATGAACACTGAAGCTTTCTTT.

This clone was found many times. In nucleotides, the CDR3 is TGTGCCAGCAGTGAAGGACAGGGGAGTTCGTACGAGCAGTACTTC. This gives the protein CASSEGQGSSYEQYF. The chain uses TRBV6-1 and TRBJ2-7, with 8 nucleotides matching TRBD1. Germline values: CDR1 MNHNS, CDR2 SASEGT. V was pared by 1 base and J by 4 bases, with 6 bases of the junction left unmatched. The length of the CDR3 is 15 residues.

The chain joins TRBV28 to TRBJ2-5, with 9 bases identical to TRBD1. The CDR3 has 14 residues. The V and J ends lost 6 bases and 5 bases, in that order; junction bases with no gene match: 7. Germline loops: CDR1 MDHEN, CDR2 SYDVKM. For the CDR3, the DNA is TGTGCCAGCAGCATCGGGACAGGGATCGAGACCCAGTACTTC. Translated: CASSIGTGIETQYF.

Only a few counts were recorded for this clone. The chain links TRBV6-5 to TRBJ2-7, with 11 positions matching TRBD1. V lost 5 bases to trimming and J lost 2 bases; unmatched junction nucleotides: 5. The CDR3 covers 15 residues. The germline V gene encodes CDR1 MNHEY and CDR2 SVGAGI. The CDR3 loop reads CASSPGTGGPYEQYF. The CDR3 nucleotides read TGTGCCAGCAGTCCCGGGACAGGGGGACCCTACGAGCAGTACTTC.

J is TRBJ2-1 and V is TRBV9, with a possible D match to TRBD1 (5 bases). Germline lookup yields CDR1 SGDLS and CDR2 YYNGEE. V lost 0 bases and J lost 8, with 12 bases in between. The CDR3 is 14 residues long. The CDR3: CASSVAPGLHEQFF. The DNA for the CDR3 is TGTGCCAGCAGCGTAGCCCCAGGGCTGCATGAGCAGTTCTTC.

V is TRBV19 and J is TRBJ2-3; D is undetermined. This CDR3 contains 16 residues. Between the trimmed V and J ends, which lost 5 bases and 6 bases, there was a span of 21 bases. Germline V gene sequence: CDR1 LNHDA, CDR2 SQIVND (reference sequence). DNA for the CDR3: TGTGCCAGTAGTGCGGCACGGAATTGGGCGAGGGATACGCAGTATTTT. This encodes CASSAARNWARDTQYF.